These 17 T cell receptor beta chains share one sample of origin, sequenced in a study of OX40 agonist ivuxolimab in advanced cancers. Libraries were prepared by immunoSEQ multiplex PCR; TCRdb keeps only in-frame clonotypes and omits some of them. This table has about 35,000 clones, 65% to 85% appearing once. The source was CD4+ or CD8+ T cells sorted from blood, collected in a trial of the OX40 agonist ivuxolimab. These receptors were collected from an adult with an advanced solid tumor such as melanoma, head and neck, liver or kidney cancer.

The V and J genes are TRBV18 and TRBJ1-1, with TRBD1 as a possible D gene (5 bases). Germline loops: CDR1 KGHSH, CDR2 LQKENI. Trimming left V 4 bases short and J 6 bases short, with 15 bases between. The CDR3 is 14 residues long. The CDR3 loop reads CASSRPGTEPEAFF. The CDR3 DNA follows: TGTGCCAGCTCACGACCCGGGACGGAACCTGAAGCTTTCTTT. Using reference TRBV18 and TRBJ1-1 for the parts outside the CDR3, the full variable domain is NAGVMQNPRHLVRRRGQEARLRCSPMKGHSHVYWYRQLPEEGLKFMVYLQKENIIDESGMPKERFSAEFPKEGPSILRIQQVVRGDSAAYFCASSRPGTEPEAFFGQGTRLTVV.

The CDR3 sequence is CASSSLPEAYNEQFF. In DNA form, the CDR3 reads TGTGCCAGCAGCTCTCTCCCGGAAGCCTACAATGAGCAGTTCTTC. This chain links TRBV7-3 with TRBJ2-1; no firm D call. V lost 4 bases, J lost 2 bases, and 12 bases lay in between. Per the germline V gene, CDR1 is SGHTA and CDR2 is FQGTGA. CDR3 length equals 15 residues.

V is TRBV19 and J is TRBJ2-7; 7 nucleotides line up with TRBD1. V lost 5 bases, J lost 6 bases, and 7 bases stayed unmatched. Germline V gene sequence: CDR1 LNHDA, CDR2 SQIVND (reference sequence). The CDR3 consists of 13 residues. In DNA, the CDR3 is TGTGCCAGTAGTCTTGCCAGGGGGAGCGAGCAGTACTTC. This sequence encodes CASSLARGSEQYF.

The chain joins TRBV11-2 to TRBJ2-3, with 8 bases identical to TRBD2. The CDR3 spans 15 residues. The germline gives CDR1 SGHAT, CDR2 FQNNGV. Unmatched junction bases numbered 7, after V lost 3 bases and J lost 5 bases. The CDR3 DNA sequence: TGTGCCAGCAGCTTTCGGGGGGGCAGTTTAGATACGCAGTATTTT. Translating it yields CASSFRGGSLDTQYF. The full variable domain, its missing parts supplied by reference TRBV11-2 and TRBJ2-3, is EAGVAQSPRYKIIEKRQSVAFWCNPISGHATLYWYQQILGQGPKLLIQFQNNGVVDDSQLPKDRFSAERLKGVDSTLKIQPAKLEDSAVYLCASSFRGGSLDTQYFGPGTRLTVL.

The sample holds a few counts of this clone. The chain uses TRBV4-1 and TRBJ2-2; D unresolved. The germline V and J ends were trimmed by 0 bases and 1 base, with 12 bases remaining between them. Germline V CDR1 and CDR2: MGHRA, YSYEKL. The CDR3 extends over 17 amino acids. Here the CDR3 DNA reads TGCGCCAGCAGCCAAGATCCGGCCTTTGAGAACACCGGGGAGCTGTTTTTT. Translation: CASSQDPAFENTGELFF.

This clone is a singleton in its sample. V usage is TRBV30 and J usage is TRBJ1-5; a possible D gene is TRBD1 (5 bases). The V gene lost 0 bases and the J gene lost 1 base, with 13 bases spanning the gap. This CDR3 contains 16 residues. Per germline, CDR1 GTSNPN and CDR2 SVGIG (reference sequence). The CDR3 is CAWSVPLKGSNQPQHF. CDR3 coding DNA: TGTGCCTGGAGTGTACCCCTAAAGGGGAGCAATCAGCCCCAGCATTTT.

The gene calls are TRBV6-1 and TRBJ2-5, with D unresolved. Germline V lookup: CDR1 MNHNS, CDR2 SASEGT. There are 11 residues in the CDR3. Trimming pared 4 bases from V and 4 bases from J, leaving 4 bases between. In nucleotides, the CDR3 is TGTGCCAGCAGTGTCGGAGAGACCCAGTACTTC. Translating gives CASSVGETQYF.

The chain recombines TRBV7-9 with TRBJ1-3, with D possibly being TRBD1 (6 bases). The V gene's germline CDR1 is SEHNR and CDR2 FQNEAQ (reference sequence). The CDR3 totals 13 residues. Between the trimmed V and J ends, which lost 6 bases and 5 bases, there was a span of 11 bases. This chain's CDR3 is CASRADRRNTIYF. In nucleotides, the CDR3 is TGTGCCAGCAGAGCGGACAGAAGAAACACCATATATTTT.

The V call is TRBV28, the J call TRBJ1-1; the D gene is possibly TRBD1 (5 bases). The germline V gene encodes CDR1 MDHEN and CDR2 SYDVKM. The V and J ends lost 5 bases and 1 base respectively, with 20 bases between them. There are 17 residues in the CDR3. The CDR3 sequence: CASSEPKSGYQNTEAFF. The DNA for the CDR3 is TGTGCCAGCAGTGAACCGAAATCAGGGTATCAGAACACTGAAGCTTTCTTT.

This clone has a handful of counts. This chain joins TRBV6-1 and TRBJ2-7, with 9 bases fitting TRBD2. The CDR3 contains 15 residues. The ends lost 0 bases at V and 0 bases at J; junction bases unmatched: 0. The germline gives CDR1 MNHNS, CDR2 SASEGT. This CDR3 reads CASSEALAGSYEQYF. The CDR3 DNA is TGTGCCAGCAGTGAAGCACTAGCGGGCTCCTACGAGCAGTACTTC.

The chain recombines TRBV7-9 with TRBJ2-3; 13 bases map to TRBD2. With V trimmed by 5 bases and J by 0 bases, 5 bases remained unmatched. This CDR3 has 17 residues. CDR1 is SEHNR and CDR2 is FQNEAQ in the germline V gene (reference sequence). CDR3 residues: CASSRLAGGSSTDTQYF. The CDR3 nucleotides read TGTGCCAGCAGCCGACTAGCGGGGGGTTCTAGCACAGATACGCAGTATTTT.

The rearrangement uses TRBV7-9 and TRBJ2-1, with unresolved D. Germline assignment: CDR1 SEHNR and CDR2 FQNEAQ (reference sequence). Trimming removed 7 bases from V and 5 bases from J, with 12 bases in between. CDR3 size: 13 residues. The CDR3 spells CASTIPGDNEQFF. CDR3 sequence (DNA): TGTGCCAGCACCATTCCCGGAGACAATGAGCAGTTCTTC.

The rearrangement joins TRBV27 to TRBJ1-6; D not certain. This CDR3 contains 12 residues. Looked up from germline, CDR1 is MNHEY and CDR2 is SMNVEV (reference sequence). V lost 2 bases to trimming and J lost 14 bases, with 10 bases between them. The CDR3: CASSLGRSALHF. CDR3 coding DNA: TGTGCCAGCAGTTTAGGCAGGTCAGCCCTCCACTTT.

V usage is TRBV5-4 and J usage is TRBJ2-2; D perhaps matches TRBD1 (7 bases). Germline lookup yields CDR1 SGHNT and CDR2 YYREEE (reference sequence). The CDR3 covers 16 residues. V lost 0 bases, J lost 7 bases, and 16 bases lay in between. This chain's CDR3 is CASSLVSGGPGGELFF. CDR3 sequence (DNA): TGTGCCAGCAGCTTGGTGTCAGGGGGGCCGGGCGGGGAGCTGTTTTTT.

The chain couples TRBV21-1 to TRBJ2-2; the D call TRBD2 from the table was never checked on the DNA. TRBV21-1 is recorded as a pseudogene. The CDR3 runs 15 residues. The CDR3 DNA sequence: TGTGCCACCAGACCTCTAGCGGGAGACACCGGGGAGCTGTTTTTT. Translated, it gives CATRPLAGDTGELFF.

This clone was counted only a few times. The chain has TRBV5-6 and TRBJ2-1; 8 nucleotides match TRBD1. CDR1 and CDR2 (germline): SGHDT, YYEEEE. The CDR3 sequence is 16 residues long. The V segment lost 5 bases and the J segment 1 base; nucleotides outside the gene matches: 8. CDR3 DNA sequence: TGTGCCAGCAGACGAGGAACAGGGGGTTCCTACAATGAGCAGTTCTTC. Translated, it gives CASRRGTGGSYNEQFF.

The chain recombines TRBV19 with TRBJ2-1; tentatively, D is TRBD1 or TRBD2 (5 bases each). The length of the CDR3 is 17 residues. Trimming removed 3 bases at V and 4 bases at J, with 19 bases between. Germline V lookup: CDR1 LNHDA, CDR2 SQIVND (reference sequence). CDR3: CASSITSRDQKYNEQFF. Here the CDR3 DNA reads TGTGCCAGTAGTATCACGAGCCGGGACCAAAAATACAATGAGCAGTTCTTC.